Detailed here is one T cell receptor (beta chain). The target antigen is unknown. This may come from a read error, since a much larger clone is one base off. Samples each yielded at least 5.5 micrograms of total RNA. PCR was performed a second time for roughly 7 to 11 cycles using a sample-barcoded 5' primer and a J-beta primer mix. TCRdb used MiXCR to reprocess the 5' RACE reads, holding one entry per CDR3 protein. Here the sample spans about 730,000 distinct CDR3 sequences, 43% being singletons. The source of the sample is a study of blood T cells in healthy people across ages. Per the germline V gene, CDR1 is ENHRY and CDR2 is SYGVKD. The CDR3 is 21 amino acids. Study-wide results and caveats: CMV infection status of these donors was not known. More naive CD4+ cells and higher diversity marked long-lived donors relative to aged donors. Researchers deemed the diversity estimates from one million T cells underestimates.

The sequenced sample was blood. The source is an older woman in good health. V and J are TRBV10-3 and TRBJ2-1; 9 positions agree with TRBD2. TRBJ2-7 explains the end of the DNA better; the J call may be wrong. CDR3 residues: CAISADISISGGPSSYNEQYF. For the CDR3, the DNA is TGTGCCATCAGTGCCGATATCTCCATTAGCGGGGGCCCGAGCTCCTACAATGAGCAGTACTTC.